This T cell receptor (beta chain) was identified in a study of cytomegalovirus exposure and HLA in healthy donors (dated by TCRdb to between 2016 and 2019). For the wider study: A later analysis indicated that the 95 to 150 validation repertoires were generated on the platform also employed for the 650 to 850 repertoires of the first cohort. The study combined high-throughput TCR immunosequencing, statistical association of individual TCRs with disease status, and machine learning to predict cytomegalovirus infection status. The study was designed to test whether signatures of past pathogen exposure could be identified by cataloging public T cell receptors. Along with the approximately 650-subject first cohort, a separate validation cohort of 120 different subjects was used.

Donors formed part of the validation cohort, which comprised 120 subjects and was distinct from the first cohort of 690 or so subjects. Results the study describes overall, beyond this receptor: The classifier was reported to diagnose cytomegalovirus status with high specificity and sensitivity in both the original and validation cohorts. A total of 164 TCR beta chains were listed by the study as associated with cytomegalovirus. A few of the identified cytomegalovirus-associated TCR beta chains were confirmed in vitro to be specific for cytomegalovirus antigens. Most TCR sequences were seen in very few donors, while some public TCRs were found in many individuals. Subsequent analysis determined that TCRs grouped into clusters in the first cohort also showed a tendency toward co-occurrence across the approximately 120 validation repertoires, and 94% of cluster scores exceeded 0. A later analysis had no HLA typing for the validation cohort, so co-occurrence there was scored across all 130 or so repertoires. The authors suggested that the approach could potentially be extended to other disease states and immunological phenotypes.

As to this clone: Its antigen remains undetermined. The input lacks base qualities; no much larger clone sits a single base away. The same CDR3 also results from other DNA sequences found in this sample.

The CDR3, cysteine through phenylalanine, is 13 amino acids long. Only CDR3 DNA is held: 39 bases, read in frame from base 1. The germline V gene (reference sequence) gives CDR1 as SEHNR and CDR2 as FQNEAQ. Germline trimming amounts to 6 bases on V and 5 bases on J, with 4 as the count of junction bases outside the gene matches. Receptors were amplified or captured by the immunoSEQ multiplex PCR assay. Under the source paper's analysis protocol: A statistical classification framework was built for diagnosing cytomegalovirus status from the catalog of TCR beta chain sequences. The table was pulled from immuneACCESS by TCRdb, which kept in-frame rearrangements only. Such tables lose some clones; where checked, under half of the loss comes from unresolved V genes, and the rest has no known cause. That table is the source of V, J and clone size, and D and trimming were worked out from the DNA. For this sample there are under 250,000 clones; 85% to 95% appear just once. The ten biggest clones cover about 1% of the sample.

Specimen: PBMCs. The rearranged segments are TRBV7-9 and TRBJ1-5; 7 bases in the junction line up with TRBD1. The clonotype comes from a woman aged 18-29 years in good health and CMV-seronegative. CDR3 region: CASSLTGDQPQHF. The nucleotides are TGTGCCAGCAGTCTCACAGGGGATCAGCCCCAGCATTTT. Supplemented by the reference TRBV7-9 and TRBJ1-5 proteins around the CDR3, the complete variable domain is DTGVSQNPRHKITKRGQNVTFRCDPISEHNRLYWYRQTLGQGPEFLTYFQNEAQLEKSRLLSDRFSAERPKGSFSTLEIQRTEQGDSAMYLCASSLTGDQPQHFGDGTRLSIL.